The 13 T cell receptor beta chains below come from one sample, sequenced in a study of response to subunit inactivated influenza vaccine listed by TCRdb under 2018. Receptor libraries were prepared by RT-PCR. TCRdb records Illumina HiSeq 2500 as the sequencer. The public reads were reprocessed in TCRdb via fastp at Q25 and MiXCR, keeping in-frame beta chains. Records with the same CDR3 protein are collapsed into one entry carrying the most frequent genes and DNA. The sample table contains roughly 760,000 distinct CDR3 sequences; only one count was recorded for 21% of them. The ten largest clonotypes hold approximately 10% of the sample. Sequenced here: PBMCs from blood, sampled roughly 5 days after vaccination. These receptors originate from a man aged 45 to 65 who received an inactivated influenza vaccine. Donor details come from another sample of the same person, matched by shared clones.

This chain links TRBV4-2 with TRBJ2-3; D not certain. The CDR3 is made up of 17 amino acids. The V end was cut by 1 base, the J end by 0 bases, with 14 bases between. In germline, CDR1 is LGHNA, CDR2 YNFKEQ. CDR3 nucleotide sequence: TGTGCCAGCAGCCAAGCTTCGATTACCCTTAGCACAGATACGCAGTATTTT. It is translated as CASSQASITLSTDTQYF.

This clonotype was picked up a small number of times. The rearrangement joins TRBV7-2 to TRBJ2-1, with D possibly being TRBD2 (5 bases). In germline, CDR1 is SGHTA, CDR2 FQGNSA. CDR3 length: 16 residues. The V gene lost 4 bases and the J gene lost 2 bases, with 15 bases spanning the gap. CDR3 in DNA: TGTGCCAGCAGCTCCTCCGCCGCGGGTACCTACAATGAGCAGTTCTTC. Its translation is CASSSSAAGTYNEQFF.

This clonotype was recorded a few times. As DNA, the CDR3 is TGTGCCAGCAGCAAGATCGACAGGGGCTATGGCTACACCTTC. Its protein product is CASSKIDRGYGYTF. The chain has TRBV5-6 and TRBJ1-2, with TRBD1 matching 8 bases. V lost 4 bases to trimming and J lost 4 bases; unmatched junction nucleotides: 6. The V gene's germline CDR1 is SGHDT and CDR2 YYEEEE. This CDR3 is built from 14 residues.

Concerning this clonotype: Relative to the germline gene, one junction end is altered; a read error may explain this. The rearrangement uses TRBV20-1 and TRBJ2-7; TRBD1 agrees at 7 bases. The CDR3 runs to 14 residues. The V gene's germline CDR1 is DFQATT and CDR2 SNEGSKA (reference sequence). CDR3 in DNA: TGCAGTGTTAGAACAGGGGAGAGATTGGGCGAGCAGTACTTC. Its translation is CSVRTGERLGEQYF.

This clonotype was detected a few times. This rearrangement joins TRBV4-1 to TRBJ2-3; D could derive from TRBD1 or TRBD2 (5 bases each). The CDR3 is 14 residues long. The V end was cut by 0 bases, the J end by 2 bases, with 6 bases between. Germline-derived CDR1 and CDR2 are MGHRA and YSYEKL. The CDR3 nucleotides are TGCGCCAGCAGCCAAGATGGGACCACAGATACGCAGTATTTT. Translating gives CASSQDGTTDTQYF.

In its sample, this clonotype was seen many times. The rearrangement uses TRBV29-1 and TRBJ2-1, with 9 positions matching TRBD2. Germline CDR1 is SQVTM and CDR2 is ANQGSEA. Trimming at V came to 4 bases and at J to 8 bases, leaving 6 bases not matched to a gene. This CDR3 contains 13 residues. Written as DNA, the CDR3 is TGCAGCGTTGGGCGGGGGGGCTTGTATGAGCAGTTCTTC. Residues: CSVGRGGLYEQFF.

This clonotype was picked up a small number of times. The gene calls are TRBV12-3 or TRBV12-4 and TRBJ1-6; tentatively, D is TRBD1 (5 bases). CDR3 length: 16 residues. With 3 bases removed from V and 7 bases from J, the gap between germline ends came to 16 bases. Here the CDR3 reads CASSFDRAFQNSPLHF. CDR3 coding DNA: TGTGCCAGCAGTTTCGACAGAGCCTTTCAAAATTCACCCCTCCACTTT.

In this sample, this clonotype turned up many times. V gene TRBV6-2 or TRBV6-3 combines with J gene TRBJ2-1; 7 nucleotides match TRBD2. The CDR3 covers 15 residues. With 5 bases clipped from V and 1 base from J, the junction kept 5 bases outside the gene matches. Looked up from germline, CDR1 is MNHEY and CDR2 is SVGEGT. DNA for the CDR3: TGTGCCAGCAGTGACCTCGGGGGGTCCTACAATGAGCAGTTCTTC. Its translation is CASSDLGGSYNEQFF.

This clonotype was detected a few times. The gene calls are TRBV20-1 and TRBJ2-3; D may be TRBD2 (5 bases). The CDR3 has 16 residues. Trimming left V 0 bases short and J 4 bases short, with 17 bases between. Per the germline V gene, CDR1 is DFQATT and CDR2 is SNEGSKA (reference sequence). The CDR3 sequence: CSARDRTRTAADTQYF. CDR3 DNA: TGCAGTGCTAGAGATCGGACTCGCACAGCAGCAGATACGCAGTATTTT.

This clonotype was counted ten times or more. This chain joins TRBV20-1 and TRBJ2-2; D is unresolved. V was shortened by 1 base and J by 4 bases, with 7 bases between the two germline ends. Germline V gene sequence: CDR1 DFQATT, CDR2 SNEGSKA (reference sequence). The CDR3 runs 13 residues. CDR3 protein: CSARAPGTGELFF. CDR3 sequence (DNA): TGCAGTGCTAGAGCCCCAGGCACCGGGGAGCTGTTTTTT.

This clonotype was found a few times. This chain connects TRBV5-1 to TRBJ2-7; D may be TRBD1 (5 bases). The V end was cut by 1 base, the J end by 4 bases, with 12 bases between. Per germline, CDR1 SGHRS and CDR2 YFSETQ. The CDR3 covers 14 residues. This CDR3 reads CASSLKGEQYEQYF. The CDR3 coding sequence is TGCGCCAGCAGCTTGAAAGGGGAACAGTACGAGCAGTACTTC.

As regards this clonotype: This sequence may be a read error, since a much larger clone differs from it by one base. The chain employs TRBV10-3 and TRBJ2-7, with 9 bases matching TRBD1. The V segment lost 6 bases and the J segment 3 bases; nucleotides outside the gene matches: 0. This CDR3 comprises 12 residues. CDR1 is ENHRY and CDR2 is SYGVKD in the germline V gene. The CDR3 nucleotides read TGTGCCATCAGGACAGGGGGCTACGAGCAGTACTTC. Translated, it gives CAIRTGGYEQYF.

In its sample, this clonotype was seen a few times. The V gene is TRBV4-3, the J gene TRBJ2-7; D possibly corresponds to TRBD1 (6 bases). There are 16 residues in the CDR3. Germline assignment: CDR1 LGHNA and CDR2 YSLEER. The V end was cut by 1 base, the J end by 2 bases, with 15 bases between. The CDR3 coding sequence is TGCGCCAGCAGCCAAGGTTATGCCAGGGGTACCTACGAGCAGTACTTC. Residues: CASSQGYARGTYEQYF.